What follows are 10 T cell receptor beta chains derived from one specimen sequenced in a study of blood T cells in healthy people across ages. The authors ran a second PCR of roughly 6 to 12 cycles using a sample-barcoded 5' primer and a J-beta primer mix. TCRdb reprocessed the 5' RACE reads with MiXCR, giving one entry per CDR3 protein. The sample carries about 1.5 million distinct CDR3 sequences, around two fifths recorded once. Sequencing was performed on blood. All receptors come from a woman in her late teens or twenties in good health.

This clonotype came up a few times. The chain employs TRBV20-1 and TRBJ1-2; D unclear. The CDR3 is 13 residues long. Germline CDR1 DFQATT, CDR2 SNEGSKA (reference sequence). V lost 1 base, J lost 1 base, and 7 bases lay in between. The CDR3 DNA reads TGCAGTGCTAGAGTTGGTCTTAACTATGGCTACACCTTC. Protein sequence: CSARVGLNYGYTF.

This chain joins TRBV5-1 and TRBJ1-1; TRBD1 aligns across 10 bases. Germline V gives CDR1 SGHRS, CDR2 YFSETQ. CDR3 size: 13 residues. Trimming at V came to 4 bases and at J to 7 bases, leaving 4 bases not matched to a gene. The CDR3 bases are TGCGCCAGCAGCCCGGGACAGGGGATTGAAGCTTTCTTT. Translated, it gives CASSPGQGIEAFF.

This chain uses TRBV7-7 with TRBJ2-7; the D gene could be TRBD1 or TRBD2 (6 bases each). The CDR3 sequence is 15 residues long. The ends were cut back, 5 bases at V and 2 bases at J, with 16 bases in the middle. Germline V gene data show CDR1 as SSHAT and CDR2 as FNYEAQ (reference sequence). CDR3 bases: TGTGCCAGCAGCCCGGGGGCAAGGGGAACCTACGAGCAGTACTTC. Amino acids: CASSPGARGTYEQYF.

V is TRBV2 and J is TRBJ2-1; 8 nucleotides agree with TRBD2. Germline V gives CDR1 SNHLY, CDR2 FYNNEI. CDR3 length: 15 amino acids. Trimming removed 6 bases from V and 9 bases from J; junction bases left unmatched: 13. CDR3 sequence: CASRGGSGRSGEQFF. The DNA for the CDR3 is TGTGCCAGCAGGGGGGGAAGCGGGAGATCTGGTGAGCAGTTCTTC.

In its sample, this clonotype was seen a few times. The V and J genes are TRBV7-9 and TRBJ1-2; unclear D gene. V lost 5 bases to trimming and J lost 2 bases, with 12 bases between them. The CDR3 is 14 amino acids. From germline, CDR1 is SEHNR and CDR2 FQNEAQ (reference sequence). The CDR3 region is CASSLHEINYGYTF. Here the CDR3 DNA reads TGTGCCAGCAGCCTTCACGAAATAAACTATGGCTACACCTTC.

This clonotype was observed a few times. The chain has TRBV6-2 or TRBV6-3 and TRBJ2-7; D possibly corresponds to TRBD2 (6 bases). Germline V lookup: CDR1 MNHEY, CDR2 SVGEGT. The V gene lost 7 bases and the J gene lost 2 bases, with 15 bases spanning the gap. The CDR3 extends over 14 amino acids. The CDR3 DNA is TGTGCCAGCATCTCGGGGGATGATCCCTACGAGCAGTACTTC. Protein sequence: CASISGDDPYEQYF.

The chain links TRBV27 to TRBJ2-2; D gene uncertain. Between the trimmed V and J ends, which lost 8 bases and 6 bases, there was a span of 16 bases. Germline lookup yields CDR1 MNHEY and CDR2 SMNVEV (reference sequence). This CDR3 contains 14 residues. This CDR3 is CASGIIDGPGELFF. As DNA, the CDR3 is TGTGCCAGCGGAATTATCGACGGACCCGGGGAGCTGTTTTTT.

The table lists this clonotype with a few counts. The gene calls are TRBV9 and TRBJ2-5; 7 bases line up with TRBD2. The germline CDR1 and CDR2 sequences are SGDLS and YYNGEE. V lost 0 bases, J lost 0 bases, and 2 bases stayed unmatched. The CDR3 length is 15 residues. The CDR3 here is CASSVGAGHQETQYF. The CDR3 DNA follows: TGTGCCAGCAGCGTAGGAGCGGGACACCAAGAGACCCAGTACTTC.

J is TRBJ1-2 and V is TRBV7-2; 7 nucleotides line up with TRBD1. The CDR3 sequence is 15 residues long. The ends lost 2 bases at V and 4 bases at J; junction bases unmatched: 7. Germline V gives CDR1 SGHTA, CDR2 FQGNSA. The CDR3 region is CASSLPQGGIYGYTF. CDR3 bases: TGTGCCAGCAGCTTACCCCAGGGGGGTATCTATGGCTACACCTTC.

V usage is TRBV29-1 and J usage is TRBJ1-2; 8 bases are a match to TRBD1. Trimming cost V 7 bases and J 8 bases; bases outside gene matches: 15. Germline-derived CDR1 and CDR2 are SQVTM and ANQGSEA. The length of the CDR3 is 14 residues. The CDR3 here is CSAPSDRAGRGYTF. The CDR3 region has the DNA TGCAGCGCTCCATCGGACAGGGCAGGGCGAGGCTACACCTTC.